These 5 T cell receptor beta chains were sequenced from one sample in a study of blood T cell repertoires in COVID-19. Sequencing used immunoSEQ multiplex PCR; TCRdb keeps in-frame clones, though not all of them. In the table there are 410,000 or so clones, approximately 91% of which are singletons. The sequenced material came from peripheral blood. The receptors stem from a woman in her thirties or forties with COVID-19, enrolled during active disease.

V is TRBV19 and J is TRBJ2-5; possibly TRBD2 for D (5 bases). From germline, CDR1 is LNHDA and CDR2 SQIVND (reference sequence). V shed 5 bases and J shed 5 bases, with 15 bases lying between them. This CDR3 has 14 amino acids. The CDR3 nucleotides are TGTGCCAGTAGTCCGGCCGGGAATTACGAGACCCAGTACTTC. This translates into CASSPAGNYETQYF.

This clone was counted once. The same CDR3 arises from other DNA sequences in this sample as well. This chain joins TRBV2 and TRBJ2-7; 12 bases fit TRBD1. This CDR3 comprises 13 residues. J lost 6 bases, V lost 5 bases, and 2 bases had no gene match. Germline CDR1 is SNHLY and CDR2 is FYNNEI. Here the CDR3 DNA reads TGTGCCAGCAGTAGGGACAGGGGGCCCGAGCAGTACTTC. Translated: CASSRDRGPEQYF.

This rearrangement joins TRBV7-9 to TRBJ2-7, with a tentative D call TRBD2 (6 bases). Germline V gives CDR1 SEHNR, CDR2 FQNEAQ (reference sequence). The V gene lost 8 bases and the J gene lost 1 base, with 15 bases spanning the gap. CDR3 length: 14 amino acids. CDR3 in amino acids: CASGLGGTSYEQYF. For the CDR3, the DNA is TGTGCCAGCGGTCTCGGCGGGACTTCCTACGAGCAGTACTTC.

The rearrangement joins TRBV7-9 to TRBJ1-6; D uncertain. CDR1 is SEHNR and CDR2 is FQNEAQ in the germline V gene (reference sequence). V was trimmed by 0 bases and J by 2 bases, leaving 5 bases between them. The CDR3 sequence is 15 residues long. The CDR3 region is CASSLAGAYNSPLHF. The DNA of the CDR3 is TGTGCCAGCAGCTTAGCGGGAGCCTATAATTCACCCCTCCACTTT.

This rearrangement joins TRBV12-1 to TRBJ2-2; the D call of TRBD1 is as the table states it, not checked on the DNA. TRBV12-1 has pseudogene status. This CDR3 has 18 amino acids. The CDR3 DNA is TGTGCCAGCAGCTTTGCCCCGACAGGGAAGGGTAGAACCGGGGAGCTGTTTTTT. This translates into CASSFAPTGKGRTGELFF.